The 31 T cell receptor beta chains below were found in one sample sequenced in a study of cytomegalovirus exposure and HLA in healthy donors. PCR amplification relied on 60 Vbeta primers (plus 13 Jbeta primers). Profiled with immunoSEQ multiplex PCR; TCRdb holds only in-frame clones, not every one. Altogether about 190,000 clones are present, approximately 80% being singletons, with the ten largest covering 1.8%. The sample comprised PBMCs. Receptors were obtained from a woman aged 25 to 45 in good health and CMV-seronegative.

This clone was detected once. The gene calls are TRBV18 and TRBJ1-1; 8 nucleotides match TRBD1. Losses at the gene ends were 1 base for V and 4 bases for J; bases not matched to a gene: 2. The CDR3 has 14 amino acids. Germline CDR1 and CDR2: KGHSH and LQKENI. The chain's CDR3 is CASSPQTGGTEAFF. The CDR3 DNA is TGTGCCAGCTCACCACAAACAGGGGGCACTGAAGCTTTCTTT.

The J gene is TRBJ2-1, the V gene TRBV19; 9 bases are a match to TRBD1. The CDR3 loop spans 13 amino acids. Trimming cost V 4 bases and J 12 bases; bases outside gene matches: 7. Per germline, CDR1 LNHDA and CDR2 SQIVND (reference sequence). CDR3 sequence reads: CASSRTGERRQFF. Written as DNA, the CDR3 is TGTGCCAGTAGTAGGACAGGGGAAAGGCGGCAGTTCTTC.

V usage is TRBV11-2 and J usage is TRBJ2-7; D unresolved. This CDR3 has 12 amino acids. The V end lost 2 bases, the J end lost 2 bases, and 4 bases lay between the germline ends. Germline V gene lookup returns CDR1 SGHAT and CDR2 FQNNGV. For the CDR3, the DNA is TGTGCCAGCAGCTTATTCGCCTACGAGCAGTACTTC. Translated: CASSLFAYEQYF.

The chain uses TRBV7-9 and TRBJ2-7; no definite D call. This CDR3 has 11 amino acids. Germline values: CDR1 SEHNR, CDR2 FQNEAQ (reference sequence). Trimming pared 4 bases from V and 4 bases from J, leaving 5 bases between. In DNA, the CDR3 is TGTGCCAGCAGCTCAACATACGAGCAGTACTTC. Its translation is CASSSTYEQYF.

In its sample, this clone was seen a few times. This rearrangement joins TRBV9 to TRBJ2-1, with TRBD2 identical over 7 bases. Germline CDR1 and CDR2: SGDLS and YYNGEE. The length of the CDR3 is 16 residues. J lost 12 bases, V lost 0 bases, and 15 bases had no gene match. This CDR3 reads CASSVGWEGFTMRQFF. CDR3 nucleotide sequence: TGTGCCAGCAGCGTAGGATGGGAGGGATTTACAATGAGGCAGTTCTTC.

The chain carries TRBV7-9 and TRBJ2-3; 7 nucleotides align to TRBD1. The V gene's germline CDR1 is SEHNR and CDR2 FQNEAQ (reference sequence). This CDR3 contains 15 residues. Trimming at V came to 2 bases and at J to 0 bases, leaving 2 bases not matched to a gene. The CDR3 reads CASSLRDRSTDTQYF. The DNA for the CDR3 is TGTGCCAGCAGCTTAAGGGACAGAAGCACAGATACGCAGTATTTT.

The V gene is TRBV4-3, the J gene TRBJ2-3, with D possibly TRBD2 on 7 matching bases. The V end lost 2 bases, the J end lost 0 bases, and 21 bases lay between the germline ends. Germline-derived CDR1 and CDR2 are LGHNA and YSLEER. This CDR3 is built from 19 residues. The CDR3 is CASSQRSGPAGHSTDTQYF. The DNA for the CDR3 is TGCGCCAGCAGCCAACGATCTGGGCCAGCGGGACACAGCACAGATACGCAGTATTTT.

The CDR3 sequence is CASSLVAGSSALGAQYF. Here the CDR3 DNA reads TGTGCCAGCAGCTTAGTGGCAGGGTCATCGGCGCTCGGAGCCCAGTACTTC. V is TRBV11-2 and J is TRBJ2-5, with D possibly TRBD1 on 5 matching bases. Trimming left V 1 base short and J 9 bases short, with 24 bases between. CDR3 length equals 17 residues. Germline V gives CDR1 SGHAT, CDR2 FQNNGV. Full variable domain (remainder filled in from reference TRBV11-2 and TRBJ2-5): EAGVAQSPRYKIIEKRQSVAFWCNPISGHATLYWYQQILGQGPKLLIQFQNNGVVDDSQLPKDRFSAERLKGVDSTLKIQPAKLEDSAVYLCASSLVAGSSALGAQYFGPGTRLLVL.

The chain recombines TRBV5-4 with TRBJ2-7; 8 bases match TRBD2. With V trimmed by 1 base and J by 0 bases, 6 bases remained unmatched. Germline-derived CDR1 and CDR2 are SGHNT and YYREEE (reference sequence). The CDR3 is made up of 16 amino acids. For the CDR3, the DNA is TGTGCCAGCAGCTTGCGGGGAGGGACTAGCTCCTACGAGCAGTACTTC. This sequence encodes CASSLRGGTSSYEQYF.

The table lists this clone with a few counts. The chain is built from TRBV5-6 and TRBJ1-1; D unclear. This CDR3 has 12 residues. The germline CDR1 and CDR2 sequences are SGHDT and YYEEEE. V lost 0 bases and J 11 bases, leaving 11 bases between the germline ends. CDR3 residues: CASSLARQAAFF. CDR3 coding DNA: TGTGCCAGCAGCTTGGCCAGGCAGGCGGCTTTCTTT.

The chain employs TRBV7-6 and TRBJ2-5; the match to TRBD2 covers 7 bases. J was trimmed by 2 bases and V by 4 bases; bases with no gene match: 7. The CDR3 contains 15 residues. Germline CDR1 SGHVS, CDR2 FNYEAQ. The CDR3 DNA follows: TGTGCCAGCAGCTATCGGGGGGTAGCTCAAGAGACCCAGTACTTC. Residues: CASSYRGVAQETQYF.

This clone was recorded once. The V call is TRBV7-9, the J call TRBJ2-3; D call uncertain. The CDR3 covers 16 residues. Germline assignment: CDR1 SEHNR and CDR2 FQNEAQ (reference sequence). V was clipped by 1 base and J by 3 bases, with 14 bases between them. The DNA of the CDR3 is TGTGCCAGCAGCTTAGTAAACTCCCCCCTGACAGATACGCAGTATTTT. Residues: CASSLVNSPLTDTQYF.

The sample holds one count of this clone. The sample holds other DNA sequences that translate to the same CDR3. The chain has TRBV25-1 and TRBJ1-1; 7 bases map to TRBD1. J gave up 2 bases and V 1 base, and 1 base lay outside the gene matches. Germline V gives CDR1 MGHDK, CDR2 SYGVNS. The CDR3 is 14 amino acids. The CDR3 region has the DNA TGTGCCAGCAGTGAATCAGGGGGTAACACTGAAGCTTTCTTT. This sequence encodes CASSESGGNTEAFF. Variable domain in full (rest from reference TRBV25-1 and TRBJ1-1): EADIYQTPRYLVIGTGKKITLECSQTMGHDKMYWYQQDPGMELHLIHYSYGVNSTEKGDLSSESTVSRIRTEHFPLTLESARPSHTSQYLCASSESGGNTEAFFGQGTRLTVV.

J is TRBJ1-2 and V is TRBV5-1, with TRBD1 matching over 11 bases. V gave up 0 bases and J gave up 7 bases; unmatched junction bases: 5. The CDR3 sequence is 15 residues long. Per germline, CDR1 SGHRS and CDR2 YFSETQ. The CDR3 nucleotides are TGCGCCAGCAGCTTGGACGGACAGGGGGCGCTTGGCTACACCTTC. Amino acids: CASSLDGQGALGYTF.

The V call is TRBV5-8, the J call TRBJ1-4, with unresolved D. V was shortened by 0 bases and J by 10 bases, with 4 bases between the two germline ends. The germline V gene encodes CDR1 SGHTS and CDR2 YDEGEE. The CDR3 totals 11 residues. The CDR3 DNA sequence: TGTGCCAGCAGCTTGGCGCGAAAACTGTTTTTT. Translation: CASSLARKLFF.

J is TRBJ2-2 and V is TRBV19; D not resolved. V lost 2 bases, J lost 4 bases, and 11 bases lay in between. This CDR3 spans 15 amino acids. Germline V gives CDR1 LNHDA, CDR2 SQIVND (reference sequence). The CDR3 DNA is TGTGCCAGTAGTATAATGGAGCTCAGCACCGGGGAGCTGTTTTTT. Translated, it gives CASSIMELSTGELFF.

V is TRBV5-1 and J is TRBJ2-6, with 9 bases lining up with TRBD1. The germline CDR1 and CDR2 sequences are SGHRS and YFSETQ. J lost 1 base, V lost 4 bases, and 9 bases had no gene match. The CDR3 is 18 residues long. CDR3 nucleotide sequence: TGCGCCAGCAGCGATGACGGACAGGGGATATCTGGGGCCAACGTCCTGACTTTC. Translated: CASSDDGQGISGANVLTF.

The chain couples TRBV30 to TRBJ1-1; D is unresolved. This CDR3 comprises 13 residues. Per germline, CDR1 GTSNPN and CDR2 SVGIG (reference sequence). Trimming shortened V by 2 bases and J by 3 bases, and 10 bases separated the two germline ends. The CDR3 protein is CAWSKWADTEAFF. CDR3 DNA: TGTGCCTGGAGTAAGTGGGCCGACACTGAAGCTTTCTTT.

The chain combines TRBV7-2 with TRBJ2-3; 12 bases fit TRBD2. Germline V gene lookup returns CDR1 SGHTA and CDR2 FQGNSA. The length of the CDR3 is 15 residues. With V trimmed by 5 bases and J by 6 bases, 6 bases remained unmatched. CDR3 sequence: CASSHRTSGTDTQYF. The CDR3 DNA reads as TGTGCCAGCAGCCACCGGACTAGCGGGACGGATACGCAGTATTTT. Full variable domain (rest looked up from reference TRBV7-2 and TRBJ2-3): GAGVSQSPSNKVTEKGKDVELRCDPISGHTALYWYRQSLGQGLEFLIYFQGNSAPDKSGLPSDRFSAERTGGSVSTLTIQRTQQEDSAVYLCASSHRTSGTDTQYFGPGTRLTVL.

This chain joins TRBV18 and TRBJ2-3, with TRBD1 identical over 10 bases. CDR3 length equals 16 residues. Trimming cost V 6 bases and J 3 bases; bases outside gene matches: 9. Germline CDR1 is KGHSH and CDR2 is LQKENI. The CDR3 sequence is CASSGTGTGVTDTQYF. In DNA, the CDR3 is TGTGCCAGCTCCGGAACCGGGACAGGGGTGACAGATACGCAGTATTTT.

This clone was seen once. Additional DNA sequences in this sample encode the identical CDR3. V usage is TRBV5-4 and J usage is TRBJ2-7, with D possibly matching TRBD1 (5 bases). The CDR3 is 15 amino acids. Trimming stripped 4 bases from V and 3 bases from J, with 17 bases between. The germline CDR1 and CDR2 sequences are SGHNT and YYREEE (reference sequence). CDR3 sequence reads: CASSPGQGGFYEQYF. CDR3 nucleotide sequence: TGTGCCAGCAGCCCCGGTCAGGGTGGGTTCTACGAGCAGTACTTC.

The V call is TRBV11-2, the J call TRBJ1-1; no clear D. CDR3 length: 14 residues. CDR1 SGHAT and CDR2 FQNNGV come from the germline V gene. Trimming left V 4 bases short and J 4 bases short, with 13 bases between. The CDR3 region has the DNA TGTGCCAGCAGCTGGACTGAGGGTGGCACTGAAGCTTTCTTT. Its protein is CASSWTEGGTEAFF.

The chain is built from TRBV7-9 and TRBJ2-7; D is possibly TRBD1 (5 bases). The V end lost 2 bases, the J end lost 6 bases, and 8 bases lay between the germline ends. CDR3 length equals 12 residues. CDR1 is SEHNR and CDR2 is FQNEAQ in the germline V gene (reference sequence). The CDR3 loop reads CASSLSRGEQYF. The DNA of the CDR3 is TGTGCCAGCAGCTTAAGTAGGGGCGAGCAGTACTTC.

This chain joins TRBV5-1 and TRBJ1-2, with D unresolved. The V and J ends lost 0 bases and 4 bases respectively, with 7 bases between them. Germline V gives CDR1 SGHRS, CDR2 YFSETQ. The length of the CDR3 is 13 residues. The CDR3 loop is CASSLASSYGYTF. As DNA, the CDR3 is TGCGCCAGCAGCTTGGCGTCTTCCTATGGCTACACCTTC.

This clone has just one count. An end of the junction differs from the germline gene, which may be a read error. The chain uses TRBV4-3 and TRBJ2-7; D not certain. Germline V lookup: CDR1 LGHNA, CDR2 YSLEER. The CDR3 totals 17 residues. CDR3 loop: CASSQGSHLRRSSEQYF. The DNA of the CDR3 is TGCGCCAGCAGCCAAGGATCACACCTCCGTCGATCCTCCGAGCAGTACTTC.

This chain links TRBV11-3 with TRBJ2-2; no definite D call. CDR1 SGHNT and CDR2 YENEEA come from the germline V gene. Deletions cut 3 bases from V and 3 bases from J, with 20 bases between. The CDR3 is made up of 18 amino acids. The chain's CDR3 is CASSFETRFAPYTGELFF. The CDR3 DNA sequence: TGTGCCAGCAGCTTCGAGACACGATTCGCCCCTTACACCGGGGAGCTGTTTTTT.

The chain couples TRBV7-9 to TRBJ1-2; possible D gene TRBD1, 6 bases. V dropped 7 bases and J dropped 7 bases, with 19 bases sitting between them. The CDR3 totals 14 residues. In germline, CDR1 is SEHNR, CDR2 FQNEAQ (reference sequence). The CDR3 reads CASILLMGASGYTF. DNA for the CDR3: TGTGCCAGCATCCTCCTCATGGGGGCGAGTGGCTACACCTTC.

This clone was seen once. The chain recombines TRBV11-1 with TRBJ2-7; 11 nucleotides align to TRBD2. Germline CDR1 SGHAT, CDR2 FQDESV (reference sequence). This CDR3 has 15 residues. V was clipped by 6 bases and J by 4 bases; unmatched bases: 8. In nucleotides, the CDR3 is TGTGCCAGCAGTTCAGACCTAGCGGGAGGTTACGAGCAGTACTTC. Translation gives CASSSDLAGGYEQYF.

The CDR3 nucleotides read TGTGCCAGCAGCGTAGCTACGGGGTTGGATCAGCCCCAGCATTTT. Amino acids: CASSVATGLDQPQHF. The rearrangement links TRBV9 to TRBJ1-5; D is unresolved. Trimming took 0 bases from V and 5 from J, leaving 12 bases between them. CDR1 is SGDLS and CDR2 is YYNGEE in the germline V gene. This CDR3 is built from 15 residues.

The chain is built from TRBV5-4 and TRBJ1-6; 7 nucleotides agree with TRBD1. V trimming: 4 bases; J trimming: 10 bases; junction bases outside the gene matches: 8. Germline V lookup: CDR1 SGHNT, CDR2 YYREEE (reference sequence). The CDR3 length is 14 residues. CDR3 protein: CASSTWTGSSPLHF. The CDR3 bases are TGTGCCAGCAGCACTTGGACAGGATCCTCACCCCTCCACTTT.

This clone was seen more than once but under ten times. This rearrangement joins TRBV2 to TRBJ1-2, with D tentatively TRBD1 (6 bases). Between the trimmed V and J ends, which lost 6 bases and 5 bases, there was a span of 16 bases. Germline CDR1 and CDR2: SNHLY and FYNNEI. CDR3 size: 14 residues. The CDR3: CASSRQASLYGYTF. CDR3 nucleotides: TGTGCCAGCAGCCGACAGGCGAGTCTTTATGGCTACACCTTC.